The 26 T cell receptor beta chains below were found in one sample sequenced in a study of CD8 T cells in Susac syndrome. Reverse transcription of roughly 0.5 to 1 ug RNA was performed with random hexamers. One entry per CDR3 protein, called by TCRdb with MiXCR from the immunoSEQ multiplex PCR reads. The table lists 150,000 or so distinct CDR3 sequences, roughly 95% of them singletons, with 0.12% in the top ten. Sample: CD4+ T cells from PBMCs. The origin of the receptors is a human donor with Susac syndrome.

The chain joins TRBV7-3 to TRBJ2-3, with a tentative D call TRBD1 (6 bases). The germline V gene has CDR1 SGHTA and CDR2 FQGTGA. The CDR3 has 14 amino acids. The V gene lost 3 bases and the J gene lost 2 bases, with 9 bases spanning the gap. This CDR3 reads CASSFMGATDTQYF. The CDR3 DNA reads as TGTGCCAGCAGCTTTATGGGGGCCACAGATACGCAGTATTTT.

The chain combines TRBV21-1 with TRBJ2-1; TRBD2, the table's D call, lacks a check against the DNA. TRBV21-1 is a recognized pseudogene. The CDR3 is 13 residues long. The CDR3 sequence is CASKLAGDNEQFF. The CDR3, as DNA: TGTGCCAGCAAACTAGCGGGGGACAATGAGCAGTTCTTC.

The J gene is TRBJ2-2, the V gene TRBV6-5, with D perhaps being TRBD1 or TRBD2 (5 bases each). The CDR3 totals 12 residues. Per the germline V gene, CDR1 is MNHEY and CDR2 is SVGAGI. CDR3 bases: TGTGCAACCGGGACCCACACCGGGGAGCTGTTTTTT. It codes for CATGTHTGELFF.

The table lists this clonotype with a count of one. This chain connects TRBV2 to TRBJ2-5, with D maybe TRBD2 (5 bases). The germline V gene has CDR1 SNHLY and CDR2 FYNNEI. Trimming cost V 3 bases and J 5 bases, with 19 bases left between them. This CDR3 is 16 amino acids long. The CDR3 DNA reads as TGTGCCAGCAGTGACCCGGGAAACCCCCATATGGAGACCCAGTACTTC. It is translated as CASSDPGNPHMETQYF. The full variable domain, with the rest looked up from reference TRBV2 and TRBJ2-5, is EPEVTQTPSHQVTQMGQEVILRCVPISNHLYFYWYRQILGQKVEFLVSFYNNEISEKSEIFDDQFSVERPDGSNFTLKIRSTKLEDSAMYFCASSDPGNPHMETQYFGPGTRLLVL.

This clonotype was recorded a few times. V usage is TRBV6-1 and J usage is TRBJ2-3; D perhaps matches TRBD1 (5 bases). The CDR3 length is 14 residues. Germline values: CDR1 MNHNS, CDR2 SASEGT. V gave up 6 bases and J gave up 0 bases, with 10 bases separating them. The CDR3 here is CASSVGASTDTQYF. In nucleotides, the CDR3 is TGTGCCAGCAGCGTTGGGGCAAGCACAGATACGCAGTATTTT.

The chain recombines TRBV20-1 with TRBJ2-1; D not certain. Germline CDR1 DFQATT, CDR2 SNEGSKA (reference sequence). V lost 3 bases and J lost 2, with 11 bases in between. The CDR3 is made up of 14 amino acids. The CDR3: CSARGRFAYNEQFF. As DNA, the CDR3 is TGCAGTGCTAGGGGCCGCTTTGCCTACAATGAGCAGTTCTTC.

This clonotype was seen once. This chain joins TRBV28 and TRBJ2-4, with TRBD2 matching over 11 bases. V was clipped by 5 bases and J by 9 bases; unmatched bases: 12. The CDR3 length is 16 residues. Germline V gene lookup returns CDR1 MDHEN and CDR2 SYDVKM. The CDR3 spells CASSPGVAGGPGIQYF. CDR3 coding DNA: TGTGCCAGCAGTCCCGGGGTAGCGGGGGGGCCCGGCATTCAGTACTTC.

The rearrangement uses TRBV25-1 and TRBJ1-4, with no clear D. Trimming cost V 5 bases and J 10 bases, with 14 bases left between them. CDR1 is MGHDK and CDR2 is SYGVNS in the germline V gene. The CDR3 has 13 residues. For the CDR3, the DNA is TGTGCCAGCAGTCCGGACCGGCGCGGAAAACTGTTTTTT. It encodes CASSPDRRGKLFF.

The chain carries TRBV3-1 and TRBJ2-5, with D unclear. With 2 bases removed from V and 2 bases from J, the gap between germline ends came to 9 bases. The CDR3 covers 14 residues. Per the germline V gene, CDR1 is LGHDT and CDR2 is YNNKEL (reference sequence). The CDR3 loop is CASSQSHRQETQYF. In DNA form, the CDR3 reads TGTGCCAGCAGCCAAAGTCACCGTCAAGAGACCCAGTACTTC.

The chain carries TRBV3-1 and TRBJ2-5; no reliable D call. Germline CDR1 and CDR2: LGHDT and YNNKEL (reference sequence). V dropped 6 bases and J dropped 4 bases, with 12 bases sitting between them. CDR3 length: 13 residues. The CDR3 bases are TGTGCCAGCAGTCGGTGGCGTGGAGAGACCCAGTACTTC. Translation gives CASSRWRGETQYF.

The rearrangement links TRBV18 to TRBJ2-3; D call uncertain. Per germline, CDR1 KGHSH and CDR2 LQKENI. The CDR3 is made up of 12 amino acids. V lost 2 bases and J 2 bases, leaving 2 bases between the germline ends. The DNA for the CDR3 is TGTGCCAGCTCACCAATCACAGATACGCAGTATTTT. It encodes CASSPITDTQYF.

The chain combines TRBV11-1 with TRBJ1-2; a possible D gene is TRBD1 (5 bases). Trimming stripped 2 bases from V and 4 bases from J, with 8 bases between. This CDR3 is built from 13 residues. Looked up from germline, CDR1 is SGHAT and CDR2 is FQDESV (reference sequence). The CDR3 is CASSLRDFYGYTF. CDR3 bases: TGTGCCAGCAGCTTAAGGGACTTCTATGGCTACACCTTC.

The chain recombines TRBV4-3 with TRBJ1-4; D uncertain. The CDR3 covers 15 residues. Germline CDR1 LGHNA, CDR2 YSLEER. V was cut by 0 bases and J by 0 bases, with 5 bases left in between. CDR3 sequence: CASSQDLATNEKLFF. The DNA of the CDR3 is TGCGCCAGCAGCCAAGACCTTGCAACTAATGAAAAACTGTTTTTT.

The chain's CDR3 is CASSPTSGANVLTF. The CDR3 DNA is TGTGCCAGCAGTCCTACATCTGGGGCCAACGTCCTGACTTTC. The chain couples TRBV6-6 to TRBJ2-6; D is unresolved. Germline CDR1 is MNHNY and CDR2 is SVGAGI (reference sequence). The CDR3 length is 14 residues. Trimming removed 5 bases at V and 1 base at J, with 6 bases between.

The chain is built from TRBV29-1 and TRBJ2-2; 7 nucleotides agree with TRBD2. CDR1 and CDR2 (germline): SQVTM, ANQGSEA. CDR3 length: 15 residues. The trim removed 7 bases at V and 0 bases at J, leaving 8 bases unmatched. CDR3 loop: CSARMGGANTGELFF. The DNA for the CDR3 is TGCAGCGCCCGGATGGGGGGGGCGAACACCGGGGAGCTGTTTTTT.

This chain links TRBV2 with TRBJ2-1; 9 bases match TRBD2. The CDR3 length is 16 residues. The V segment lost 6 bases and the J segment 4 bases; nucleotides outside the gene matches: 10. CDR1 is SNHLY, CDR2 FYNNEI, per germline. The CDR3 is CASSLNTSGLYNEQFF. DNA for the CDR3: TGTGCCAGCAGCTTAAATACTAGCGGGCTATACAATGAGCAGTTCTTC.

The chain has TRBV20-1 and TRBJ2-1; 8 bases map to TRBD2. The CDR3 is 12 residues long. Germline V gives CDR1 DFQATT, CDR2 SNEGSKA (reference sequence). CDR3 in DNA: TGCACCGGACTAGCCATCCACAATGAGCAGTTCTTC. As protein: CTGLAIHNEQFF.

The table lists this clonotype with a count of one. The chain joins TRBV5-1 to TRBJ2-1; 13 bases match TRBD2. V shed 7 bases and J 8 bases; nucleotides not matched to a gene: 9. CDR3 size: 15 residues. Germline V CDR1 and CDR2: SGHRS, YFSETQ. The CDR3 DNA reads TGCGCCAGCGTATCCCGGACTAGCGGGAGTTATGAGCAGTTCTTC. It specifies CASVSRTSGSYEQFF.

The J gene is TRBJ1-1, the V gene TRBV27; a weak D match, TRBD1 (5 bases). Germline values: CDR1 MNHEY, CDR2 SMNVEV (reference sequence). There are 16 residues in the CDR3. V shed 0 bases and J shed 6 bases, with 17 bases lying between them. CDR3 DNA: TGTGCCAGCAGTTTATCGTATGGGTGGACACGAGCTGAAGCTTTCTTT. Amino acids: CASSLSYGWTRAEAFF.

J is TRBJ2-4 and V is TRBV5-6, with D perhaps TRBD2 (5 bases). This CDR3 is 18 amino acids long. V lost 1 base, J lost 6 bases, and 23 bases lay in between. Germline CDR1 SGHDT, CDR2 YYEEEE. DNA for the CDR3: TGTGCCAGCAGCTTGCCCTGGTCCCGGGGAGCAGTCAGAAACATTCAGTACTTC. Protein sequence: CASSLPWSRGAVRNIQYF.

The chain links TRBV18 to TRBJ2-3; either TRBD1 or TRBD2 may fit D (6 bases each). Germline assignment: CDR1 KGHSH and CDR2 LQKENI. CDR3 size: 16 residues. Trimming removed 0 bases from V and 7 bases from J, with 17 bases in between. The CDR3 nucleotides are TGTGCCAGCTCACCACCGGCCTTGGGGGGCGCAAATACGCAGTATTTT. Translated, it gives CASSPPALGGANTQYF.

This chain joins TRBV12-3 or TRBV12-4 and TRBJ2-1; 9 positions match TRBD1. Losses at the gene ends were 6 bases for V and 9 bases for J; bases not matched to a gene: 12. The CDR3 contains 15 residues. The CDR3 loop reads CASSRPGTGIREQFF. The CDR3, as DNA: TGTGCCAGCAGCCGTCCCGGGACAGGGATCCGTGAGCAGTTCTTC.

The chain joins TRBV7-9 to TRBJ2-1; D unresolved. Germline CDR1 and CDR2: SEHNR and FQNEAQ (reference sequence). This CDR3 region has 14 residues. Trimming shortened V by 3 bases and J by 5 bases, and 11 bases separated the two germline ends. The CDR3 region has the DNA TGTGCCAGCAGCTTCCGGGCCTGGGACAATGAGCAGTTCTTC. Translating it yields CASSFRAWDNEQFF.

This sequence joins TRBV5-1 and TRBJ1-2; 7 bases match TRBD1. This CDR3 contains 13 residues. J lost 4 bases, V lost 4 bases, and 4 bases had no gene match. Germline values: CDR1 SGHRS, CDR2 YFSETQ. The CDR3 DNA is TGCGCCAGCAGCGACGGACAGGCCTATGGCTACACCTTC. Translating gives CASSDGQAYGYTF. The full variable domain, rest sourced from reference TRBV5-1 and TRBJ1-2, is KAGVTQTPRYLIKTRGQQVTLSCSPISGHRSVSWYQQTPGQGLQFLFEYFSETQRNKGNFPGRFSGRQFSNSRSEMNVSTLELGDSALYLCASSDGQAYGYTFGSGTRLTVV.

This rearrangement joins TRBV9 to TRBJ2-6; D is unresolved. From germline, CDR1 is SGDLS and CDR2 YYNGEE. Trimming stripped 0 bases from V and 5 bases from J, with 6 bases between. The CDR3 extends over 14 amino acids. CDR3 sequence (DNA): TGTGCCAGCAGCGTAGACTTCCGGGCCAACGTCCTGACTTTC. It translates to CASSVDFRANVLTF.

V gene TRBV30 combines with J gene TRBJ2-7; D tentatively fits TRBD1 or TRBD2 (5 bases each). Germline loops: CDR1 GTSNPN, CDR2 SVGIG (reference sequence). Trimming took 0 bases from V and 5 from J, leaving 8 bases between them. The CDR3 runs to 12 residues. The CDR3 reads CAWSVRGDEQYF. DNA for the CDR3: TGTGCCTGGAGTGTACGAGGGGACGAGCAGTACTTC.